The 14 T cell receptor beta chains in this list originate from one sample, sequenced in a study of T cell repertoires in cytomegalovirus infection. TCRdb reanalysed the reads using MiXCR and keeps one entry per CDR3 protein. The sample shows approximately 910,000 distinct CDR3 sequences, around 32% of them seen only once. No antigen is known for these receptors. Material: cultured CD8+ T cells from PBMCs, obtained from culture after CMV antigen stimulation. The receptor set was obtained from a human donor in good health (CMV status not recorded). Some clones in this sample may be carry-over from other donors' samples.

The chain has TRBV10-3 and TRBJ2-2, with 7 nucleotides matching TRBD1. V lost 3 bases, J lost 3 bases, and 10 bases stayed unmatched. The CDR3 extends over 17 amino acids. Germline V CDR1 and CDR2: ENHRY, SYGVKD. The CDR3 spells CAISDPDRTLYTGELFF. The CDR3 DNA reads TGTGCCATCAGTGATCCGGACAGGACCCTTTACACCGGGGAGCTGTTTTTT.

This clonotype was seen more than once but under ten times. CDR3 amino acids: CASSPPWRGYTF. The CDR3 DNA reads TGTGCCAGCAGTCCTCCCTGGAGGGGCTACACCTTC. This rearrangement joins TRBV28 to TRBJ1-2; D not certain. This CDR3 is built from 12 residues. Germline CDR1 is MDHEN and CDR2 is SYDVKM. V lost 5 bases and J 8 bases, leaving 12 bases between the germline ends.

For this clonotype: This could be a read error, since a much larger clone is one nucleotide away. J is TRBJ1-1 and V is TRBV7-4, with D possibly matching TRBD1 (5 bases). This CDR3 comprises 14 residues. V lost 5 bases and J 0 bases, leaving 10 bases between the germline ends. Germline assignment: CDR1 SGHVT and CDR2 SQSDAQ. The CDR3 region has the DNA TGTGCCAGCAGCCACAGGACCATGAACACTGAAGCTTTCTTT. It yields the protein CASSHRTMNTEAFF.

In its sample, this clonotype was seen a few times. This chain connects TRBV27 to TRBJ2-7; D could derive from TRBD1 or TRBD2 (5 bases each). Germline-derived CDR1 and CDR2 are MNHEY and SMNVEV (reference sequence). The CDR3 is 15 residues long. V shed 6 bases and J shed 3 bases, with 18 bases lying between them. This chain's CDR3 is CASSLAGTTHYEQYF. CDR3 nucleotide sequence: TGTGCCAGCAGCTTGGCCGGGACCACCCACTACGAGCAGTACTTC.

This clonotype was seen more than once but under ten times. The V gene is TRBV7-6, the J gene TRBJ1-1; D unclear. Germline V CDR1 and CDR2: SGHVS, FNYEAQ. Trimming cost V 6 bases and J 5 bases, with 13 bases left between them. This CDR3 is 13 amino acids long. The DNA for the CDR3 is TGTGCCAGCAGTTGGAGGCCGTGGACTGAAGCTTTCTTT. It codes for CASSWRPWTEAFF.

The chain carries TRBV18 and TRBJ1-3, with 9 positions matching TRBD1. This CDR3 is 16 amino acids long. In germline, CDR1 is KGHSH, CDR2 LQKENI. V trimming: 3 bases; J trimming: 0 bases; junction bases outside the gene matches: 3. The CDR3 here is CASSPGTGHSGNTIYF. The CDR3 coding sequence is TGTGCCAGCTCACCGGGGACAGGGCACTCTGGAAACACCATATATTTT. Using reference TRBV18 and TRBJ1-3 for the parts outside the CDR3, the full variable domain is NAGVMQNPRHLVRRRGQEARLRCSPMKGHSHVYWYRQLPEEGLKFMVYLQKENIIDESGMPKERFSAEFPKEGPSILRIQQVVRGDSAAYFCASSPGTGHSGNTIYFGEGSWLTVV.

Details on this clonotype: One end of the junction is discordant with germline, which a read error may explain. The chain employs TRBV7-9 and TRBJ2-2; D perhaps matches TRBD2 (6 bases). The germline V gene has CDR1 SEHNR and CDR2 FQNEAQ (reference sequence). The CDR3 loop spans 12 amino acids. The CDR3 DNA follows: TGTGCCAGCAGCCAACTGGGCGGGGAGCTGATTTTT. Its translation is CASSQLGGELIF. The whole variable domain, remainder taken from reference TRBV7-9 and TRBJ2-2, is DTGVSQNPRHKITKRGQNVTFRCDPISEHNRLYWYRQTLGQGPEFLTYFQNEAQLEKSRLLSDRFSAERPKGSFSTLEIQRTEQGDSAMYLCASSQLGGELIFGEGSRLTVL.

With regard to this clonotype: A much larger clone differs from this one at a single base, so this may be a read error. V gene TRBV6-6 combines with J gene TRBJ2-1; 11 bases align to TRBD2. J was trimmed by 3 bases and V by 7 bases; bases with no gene match: 5. CDR3 length: 15 amino acids. Germline CDR1 MNHNY, CDR2 SVGAGI (reference sequence). CDR3 DNA sequence: TGTGCCAGCATCTTACTAGCGGGGGACTACAATGAGCAGTTCTTC. The encoded protein is CASILLAGDYNEQFF.

The sample holds a few counts of this clonotype. The chain uses TRBV12-3 or TRBV12-4 and TRBJ1-1; D ambiguous. This CDR3 region has 15 residues. V dropped 5 bases and J dropped 4 bases, with 17 bases sitting between them. The CDR3 DNA follows: TGTGCCAGCAGTCCCGCGTTGGGCTGGGTCACTGAAGCTTTCTTT. Amino acid sequence: CASSPALGWVTEAFF.

This chain connects TRBV7-9 to TRBJ1-1, with TRBD1 matching over 10 bases. Per the germline V gene, CDR1 is SEHNR and CDR2 is FQNEAQ (reference sequence). The V and J ends lost 5 bases and 4 bases, in that order; junction bases with no gene match: 10. The CDR3 totals 16 residues. CDR3 amino acids: CASSGDRGVVGTEAFF. CDR3 sequence (DNA): TGTGCCAGCAGCGGGGACAGGGGCGTCGTCGGCACTGAAGCTTTCTTT.

The chain links TRBV6-1 to TRBJ1-2, with D perhaps matching TRBD1 (6 bases). Germline CDR1 reads MNHNS; CDR2 reads SASEGT. Trimming took 6 bases from V and 1 from J, leaving 12 bases between them. The CDR3 runs to 14 residues. The CDR3 sequence: CASSENRVNYGYTF. The CDR3 DNA reads TGTGCCAGCAGCGAAAACAGGGTTAACTATGGCTACACCTTC.

This clonotype turned up a few times. The germline gene is not matched at one end of the junction; a read error may be the cause. The J gene is TRBJ1-2, the V gene TRBV7-9; D is unclear. The CDR3 runs 15 residues. Germline CDR1 reads SEHNR; CDR2 reads FQNEAQ (reference sequence). Written as DNA, the CDR3 is TGTGCCAGCAGCTTAGCTAGCAGCTTATACTATGACTACACCTTC. It codes for CASSLASSLYYDYTF.

V gene TRBV27 combines with J gene TRBJ2-3; D may be TRBD2 (5 bases). Per germline, CDR1 MNHEY and CDR2 SMNVEV (reference sequence). V was cut by 2 bases and J by 0 bases, with 9 bases left in between. The CDR3 is 15 residues long. The chain's CDR3 is CASSLPGVSTDTQYF. CDR3 DNA: TGTGCCAGCAGTTTACCCGGGGTGAGCACAGATACGCAGTATTTT.

At least ten counts were recorded for this clonotype. The CDR3 sequence is CASSAIGIYTDTQYF. Here the CDR3 DNA reads TGTGCCAGCAGCGCGATCGGGATTTACACAGATACGCAGTATTTT. The chain links TRBV7-8 to TRBJ2-3, with D maybe TRBD2 (5 bases). This CDR3 comprises 15 residues. CDR1 is SGHVS and CDR2 is FQNEAQ in the germline V gene. Trimming took off 5 bases at V and 2 bases at J, with 14 bases between the two ends.